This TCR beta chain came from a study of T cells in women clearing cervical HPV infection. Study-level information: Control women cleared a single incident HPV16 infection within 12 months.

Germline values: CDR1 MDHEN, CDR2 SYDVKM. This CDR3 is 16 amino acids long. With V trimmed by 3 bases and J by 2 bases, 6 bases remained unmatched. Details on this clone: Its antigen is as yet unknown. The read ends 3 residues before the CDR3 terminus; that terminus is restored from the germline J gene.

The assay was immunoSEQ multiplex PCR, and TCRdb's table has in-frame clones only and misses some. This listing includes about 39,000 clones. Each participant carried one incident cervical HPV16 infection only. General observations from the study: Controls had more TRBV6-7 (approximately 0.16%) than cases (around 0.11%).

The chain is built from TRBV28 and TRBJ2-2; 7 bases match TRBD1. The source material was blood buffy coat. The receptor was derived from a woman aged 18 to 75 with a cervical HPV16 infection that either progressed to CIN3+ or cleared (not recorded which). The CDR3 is CASSFRDRVNTGELFF. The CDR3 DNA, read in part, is TGTGCCAGCAGTTTCCGGGACAGAGTCAACACCGGGGAG.